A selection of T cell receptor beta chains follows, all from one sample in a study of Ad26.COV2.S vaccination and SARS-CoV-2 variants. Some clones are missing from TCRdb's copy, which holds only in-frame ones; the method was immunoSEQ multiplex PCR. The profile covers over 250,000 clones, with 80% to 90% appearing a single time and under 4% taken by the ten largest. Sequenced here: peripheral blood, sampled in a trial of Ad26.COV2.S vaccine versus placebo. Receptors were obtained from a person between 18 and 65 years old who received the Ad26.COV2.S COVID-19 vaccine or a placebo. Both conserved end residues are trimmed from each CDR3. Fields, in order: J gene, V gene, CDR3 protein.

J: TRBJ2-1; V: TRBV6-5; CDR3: ASNLGREANEQF
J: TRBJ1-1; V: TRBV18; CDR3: ASSQGTWNTEAF
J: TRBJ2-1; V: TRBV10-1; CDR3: ASSRELSYNEQF
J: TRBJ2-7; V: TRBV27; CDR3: ASRRLIAGGLYEQY
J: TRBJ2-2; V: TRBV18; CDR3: ASSPGQGAIGELF
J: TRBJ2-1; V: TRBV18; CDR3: ASSPPGSYNEQF
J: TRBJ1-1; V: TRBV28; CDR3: ASSLRGGRLPEAF
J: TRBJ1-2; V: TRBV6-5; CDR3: ASSYDRQGGHYGYT
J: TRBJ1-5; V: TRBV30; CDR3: AWDRGSNQPQH
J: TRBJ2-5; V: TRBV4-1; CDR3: ASSLWVQETQY
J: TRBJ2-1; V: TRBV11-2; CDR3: ASSLVSGGIYNEQF
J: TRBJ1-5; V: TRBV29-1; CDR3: SVGWGQGDQPQH
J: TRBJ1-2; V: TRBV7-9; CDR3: ASSFDGNYGYT
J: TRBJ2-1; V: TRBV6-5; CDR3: ASTLTGRGRNEQF
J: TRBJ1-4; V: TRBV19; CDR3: ASSLAGGVNEKLF
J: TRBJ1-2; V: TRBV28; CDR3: ASSSLTGNYGYT
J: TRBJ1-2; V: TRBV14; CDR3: ASSQDRSDNGYT
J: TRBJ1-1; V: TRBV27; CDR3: ASSPHRDNTEAF
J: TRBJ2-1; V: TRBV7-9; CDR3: ASSRLANYNEQF
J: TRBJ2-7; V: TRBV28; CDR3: ASVRSLARPEQY
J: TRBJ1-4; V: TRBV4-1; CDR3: ASSQESNGLAVKLF
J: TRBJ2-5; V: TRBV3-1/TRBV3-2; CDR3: ASSQLGILKQETQY
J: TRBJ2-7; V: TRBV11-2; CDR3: ASSLDEGVSYEQY
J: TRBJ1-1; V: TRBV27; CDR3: ASSLYDGAEAF
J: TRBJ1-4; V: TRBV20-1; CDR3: SASIREKLF
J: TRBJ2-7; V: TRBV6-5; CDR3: ASSTGTSGSYEQY
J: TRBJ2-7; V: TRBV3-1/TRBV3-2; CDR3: ASSLDGANEQY
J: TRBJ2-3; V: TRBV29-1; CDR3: SVEGQGLAGVSSTDTQY
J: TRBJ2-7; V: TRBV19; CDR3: ASSRANRAGEQY
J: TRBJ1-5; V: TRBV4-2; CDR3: ASSQGDITRQPQH
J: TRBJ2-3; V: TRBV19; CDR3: ASSISPTSFTDTQY
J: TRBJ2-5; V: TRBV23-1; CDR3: ASSHNGQVGHETQY
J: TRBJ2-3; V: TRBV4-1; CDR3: ASSLWGAGVGTDTQY
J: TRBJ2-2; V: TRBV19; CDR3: ASSISGTGAGELF
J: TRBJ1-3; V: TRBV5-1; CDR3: ASSLLPQGYSGNTIY
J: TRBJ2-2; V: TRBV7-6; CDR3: ASSLAGFGELF
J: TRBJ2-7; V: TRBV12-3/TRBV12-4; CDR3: ASSSGLYYEQY
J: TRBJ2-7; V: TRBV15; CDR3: ATSRDRVGQPYEQY
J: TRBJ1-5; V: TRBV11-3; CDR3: ASSWDQGRETSNQPQH
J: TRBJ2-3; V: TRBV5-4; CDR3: ASRGGGDTQY
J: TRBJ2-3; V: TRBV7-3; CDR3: ASSLLAGKDTQY
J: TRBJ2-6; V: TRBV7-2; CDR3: ASRLSGANVLT
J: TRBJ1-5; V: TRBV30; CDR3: AWSPGWNQPQH
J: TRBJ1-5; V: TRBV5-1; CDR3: ASSEGQINQPQH
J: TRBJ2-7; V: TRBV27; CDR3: ASSPLGVRDEQY
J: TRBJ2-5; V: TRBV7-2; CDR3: ASRLLAGVETQY
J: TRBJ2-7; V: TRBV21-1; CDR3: ASSKGQGAGHEDYEQY
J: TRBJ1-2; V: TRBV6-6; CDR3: ASSLTQETGVLYGYT
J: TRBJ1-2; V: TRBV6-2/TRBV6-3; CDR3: ASSHSGVYYGYT